This T cell receptor (beta chain) was sequenced in a study of blood T cell repertoires in COVID-19. This CDR3 region has 15 residues. V lost 4 bases and J lost 8; bases outside the gene matches: 11. Germline CDR1 is LNHDA and CDR2 is SQIVND (reference sequence). Repertoires were generated with immunoSEQ multiplex PCR, while TCRdb's copy carries only in-frame clones and drops some. The sample contains 50,000 to 70,000 clones, around two thirds of which appear only once. Sample: PBMCs or T cells enriched from blood (not recorded which). J is TRBJ2-4 and V is TRBV19, with 7 bases lining up with TRBD1. This receptor was obtained from a woman in her fifties or sixties who had been exposed to COVID-19. The CDR3 DNA reads as TGTGCCAGTAGTAAGACAGGGAGAGGTAGGGACATTCAGTACTTC. It translates to CASSKTGRGRDIQYF. Variable domain in full (rest from reference TRBV19 and TRBJ2-4): DGGITQSPKYLFRKEGQNVTLSCEQNLNHDAMYWYRQDPGQGLRLIYYSQIVNDFQKGDIAEGYSVSREKKESFPLTVTSAQKNPTAFYLCASSKTGRGRDIQYFGAGTRLSVL.